Following are 23 T cell receptor beta chains from one sample sequenced in a study of cytomegalovirus exposure and HLA in healthy donors. TCRdb's table, derived via immunoSEQ multiplex PCR, lists solely in-frame clones and lacks some. Of roughly 100,000 clones listed, roughly 86% are singletons. Material for sequencing was PBMCs. The receptors were sampled from a woman between 18 and 29 years old in good health and CMV-seropositive.

The chain couples TRBV11-3 to TRBJ1-1; D ambiguous. The CDR3 is made up of 13 amino acids. V lost 5 bases and J lost 1, with 8 bases in between. In germline, CDR1 is SGHNT, CDR2 YENEEA. CDR3 region: CASSLTANTEAFF. CDR3 bases: TGTGCCAGCAGCCTAACAGCGAACACTGAAGCTTTCTTT.

This sequence joins TRBV11-3 and TRBJ1-1; D remains unclear. With 5 bases removed from V and 6 bases from J, the gap between germline ends came to 16 bases. The CDR3 loop spans 14 amino acids. In germline, CDR1 is SGHNT, CDR2 YENEEA. This CDR3 is CASSRPPGLAEAFF. The CDR3, as DNA: TGTGCCAGCAGCCGGCCCCCGGGGTTAGCTGAAGCTTTCTTT.

CDR3 sequence reads: CASSPRGQSLSNEQFF. CDR3 bases: TGTGCCAGCAGCCCGAGAGGACAGTCCCTCTCTAATGAGCAGTTCTTC. The chain combines TRBV9 with TRBJ2-1, with D perhaps TRBD1 (6 bases). This CDR3 comprises 16 residues. Trimming took off 4 bases at V and 7 bases at J, with 21 bases between the two ends. The V gene's germline CDR1 is SGDLS and CDR2 YYNGEE.

This rearrangement joins TRBV28 to TRBJ2-1; no clear D gene. CDR1 is MDHEN, CDR2 SYDVKM, per germline. The CDR3 covers 11 residues. Trimming removed 6 bases at V and 8 bases at J, with 8 bases between. CDR3 sequence (DNA): TGTGCCAGCAGCACTGAATATGAGCAGTTCTTC. It specifies CASSTEYEQFF.

V is TRBV4-1 and J is TRBJ1-5; weak D call: TRBD1 (5 bases). V was pared by 8 bases and J by 5 bases, with 16 bases between. CDR3 length equals 14 residues. CDR1 and CDR2 (germline): MGHRA, YSYEKL. The chain's CDR3 is CASALGGAHQPQHF. CDR3 bases: TGCGCCAGCGCGCTAGGAGGGGCGCATCAGCCCCAGCATTTT.

This rearrangement joins TRBV6-5 to TRBJ1-6, with D possibly matching TRBD1 (6 bases). Germline CDR1 is MNHEY and CDR2 is SVGAGI. This CDR3 has 15 residues. V gave up 2 bases and J gave up 9 bases, with 14 bases separating them. The CDR3 sequence: CASSYSQGPFSPLHF. Written as DNA, the CDR3 is TGTGCCAGCAGTTACAGTCAGGGGCCGTTTTCACCCCTCCACTTT.

Turning to this clone: In the same sample, other DNA sequences code for this CDR3. CDR3 region: CASSLLGRNQPQHF. The CDR3 bases are TGTGCCAGCAGTTTATTGGGGAGAAATCAGCCCCAGCATTTT. The chain joins TRBV28 to TRBJ1-5; no clear D. Germline loops: CDR1 MDHEN, CDR2 SYDVKM. The CDR3 covers 14 residues. The germline V and J ends were trimmed by 1 base and 4 bases, with 8 bases remaining between them.

This clone was counted a few times. The chain uses TRBV19 and TRBJ1-5; perhaps TRBD1 as D (5 bases). The germline gives CDR1 LNHDA, CDR2 SQIVND (reference sequence). The V end lost 3 bases, the J end lost 4 bases, and 19 bases lay between the germline ends. The CDR3 has 17 amino acids. The CDR3 here is CASSIWQGSPSNQPQHF. The CDR3 nucleotides read TGTGCCAGTAGTATCTGGCAGGGTTCCCCCTCTAATCAGCCCCAGCATTTT.

This chain links TRBV5-6 with TRBJ1-4; D is perhaps TRBD1 (6 bases). Germline V lookup: CDR1 SGHDT, CDR2 YYEEEE. The CDR3 is made up of 16 amino acids. V lost 7 bases and J 6 bases, leaving 22 bases between the germline ends. Here the CDR3 reads CASETTGGGAHEKLFF. CDR3 nucleotides: TGTGCCAGCGAAACCACCGGAGGGGGGGCGCATGAAAAACTGTTTTTT.

The chain combines TRBV7-2 with TRBJ1-1; a weak D match, TRBD1 (5 bases). The CDR3 consists of 15 residues. Trimming shortened V by 1 base and J by 0 bases, and 9 bases separated the two germline ends. Germline-derived CDR1 and CDR2 are SGHTA and FQGNSA. CDR3: CASSLVARVNTEAFF. CDR3 in DNA: TGTGCCAGCAGCTTAGTGGCCAGGGTGAACACTGAAGCTTTCTTT.

The V gene is TRBV28, the J gene TRBJ2-3; 11 nucleotides align to TRBD2. V shed 4 bases, J shed 1 base, and the junction held 10 bases outside the gene matches. The CDR3 is 18 amino acids. Germline V gene sequence: CDR1 MDHEN, CDR2 SYDVKM. As DNA, the CDR3 is TGTGCCAGCAGTTCAATATGGGTTAGCGGGAGGGGCACAGATACGCAGTATTTT. It yields the protein CASSSIWVSGRGTDTQYF. Combining the CDR3 with reference TRBV28 and TRBJ2-3 gives the whole variable domain DVKVTQSSRYLVKRTGEKVFLECVQDMDHENMFWYRQDPGLGLRLIYFSYDVKMKEKGDIPEGYSVSREKKERFSLILESASTNQTSMYLCASSSIWVSGRGTDTQYFGPGTRLTVL.

V and J are TRBV6-5 and TRBJ2-1; no clear D. In germline, CDR1 is MNHEY, CDR2 SVGAGI. This CDR3 region has 13 residues. Trimming took off 2 bases at V and 8 bases at J, with 10 bases between the two ends. The CDR3 spells CASSYGSRYEQFF. CDR3 coding DNA: TGTGCCAGCAGTTACGGATCTAGGTATGAGCAGTTCTTC.

The genes are TRBV6-1 and TRBJ1-5; a possible D gene is TRBD1 (6 bases). Between the trimmed V and J ends, which lost 10 bases and 5 bases, there was a span of 12 bases. Germline loops: CDR1 MNHNS, CDR2 SASEGT. The CDR3 spans 12 residues. CDR3 residues: CATGGQHQPQHF. The CDR3 DNA follows: TGTGCCACCGGTGGACAGCATCAGCCCCAGCATTTT.

The chain joins TRBV11-3 to TRBJ2-3; the match to TRBD2 covers 7 bases. V was pared by 4 bases and J by 0 bases, with 4 bases of the junction left unmatched. There are 15 residues in the CDR3. The germline V gene encodes CDR1 SGHNT and CDR2 YENEEA. The CDR3 region has the DNA TGTGCCAGCAGCTCGCTAGCGGCTAGCACAGATACGCAGTATTTT. Its translation is CASSSLAASTDTQYF.

This rearrangement joins TRBV29-1 to TRBJ2-5; 9 bases are a match to TRBD2. The CDR3 runs to 15 residues. The V and J ends lost 4 bases and 0 bases, in that order; junction bases with no gene match: 6. The germline CDR1 and CDR2 sequences are SQVTM and ANQGSEA. CDR3 amino acids: CSVVFLAGNQETQYF. CDR3 nucleotides: TGCAGCGTTGTTTTCCTAGCGGGGAACCAAGAGACCCAGTACTTC.

The chain has TRBV25-1 and TRBJ2-1; D unresolved. The germline gives CDR1 MGHDK, CDR2 SYGVNS. The CDR3 is made up of 11 amino acids. V lost 4 bases to trimming and J lost 10 bases, with 8 bases between them. The CDR3 reads CASSVLREQFF. The DNA for the CDR3 is TGTGCCAGCAGTGTCCTACGGGAGCAGTTCTTC. The full variable domain, in which reference TRBV25-1 and TRBJ2-1 provide the parts outside the CDR3, is EADIYQTPRYLVIGTGKKITLECSQTMGHDKMYWYQQDPGMELHLIHYSYGVNSTEKGDLSSESTVSRIRTEHFPLTLESARPSHTSQYLCASSVLREQFFGPGTRLTVL.

The chain has TRBV28 and TRBJ2-6, with 10 nucleotides matching TRBD1. With 8 bases clipped from V and 3 bases from J, the junction kept 7 bases outside the gene matches. The CDR3 contains 16 residues. Germline values: CDR1 MDHEN, CDR2 SYDVKM. The CDR3 loop is CASRGDRGSGANVLTF. The CDR3 bases are TGTGCCAGCCGGGGGGACAGGGGTAGTGGGGCCAACGTCCTGACTTTC.

The chain is built from TRBV7-8 and TRBJ1-2, with 8 bases matching TRBD1. The length of the CDR3 is 16 residues. Germline V gene lookup returns CDR1 SGHVS and CDR2 FQNEAQ. V lost 3 bases, J lost 5 bases, and 11 bases stayed unmatched. The CDR3 region has the DNA TGTGCCAGCAGCTTGACGGGACAGGCACCGGGGTATGGCTACACCTTC. Protein product: CASSLTGQAPGYGYTF. The full variable domain, with the rest looked up from reference TRBV7-8 and TRBJ1-2, is GAGVSQSPRYKVAKRGQDVALRCDPISGHVSLFWYQQALGQGPEFLTYFQNEAQLDKSGLPSDRFFAERPEGSVSTLKIQRTQQEDSAVYLCASSLTGQAPGYGYTFGSGTRLTVV.

The chain joins TRBV19 to TRBJ1-6; D is ambiguous. The germline gives CDR1 LNHDA, CDR2 SQIVND (reference sequence). V dropped 9 bases and J dropped 13 bases, with 10 bases sitting between them. This CDR3 is built from 10 residues. CDR3 nucleotide sequence: TGTGCCAGGGTCCTCGGGCCCCTCCACTTT. It yields the protein CARVLGPLHF.

The gene calls are TRBV10-3 and TRBJ2-1; 10 positions agree with TRBD2. The CDR3 has 14 residues. V lost 9 bases and J lost 4; bases outside the gene matches: 6. Looked up from germline, CDR1 is ENHRY and CDR2 is SYGVKD. CDR3 nucleotides: TGTGCCATAGGCGCTAGCGGGGGTTACAATGAGCAGTTCTTC. It encodes CAIGASGGYNEQFF.

The DNA for the CDR3 is TGTGCCAGCAGCTTTCGAGAAGTGACCTACGAGCAGTACTTC. Protein: CASSFREVTYEQYF. The chain links TRBV13 to TRBJ2-7; D gene ambiguous. The CDR3 covers 14 residues. The germline V gene encodes CDR1 PRHDT and CDR2 FYEKMQ (reference sequence). V was pared by 3 bases and J by 2 bases, with 11 bases between.

This chain connects TRBV9 to TRBJ2-7; D is perhaps TRBD2 (5 bases). Trimming pared 0 bases from V and 0 bases from J, leaving 7 bases between. This CDR3 has 14 amino acids. Germline loops: CDR1 SGDLS, CDR2 YYNGEE. The CDR3 protein is CASSVGETSYEQYF. DNA for the CDR3: TGTGCCAGCAGCGTAGGGGAGACCTCCTACGAGCAGTACTTC.

The J gene is TRBJ2-2, the V gene TRBV5-1; 7 bases are shared with TRBD2. V was pared by 4 bases and J by 0 bases, with 6 bases of the junction left unmatched. The CDR3 totals 16 residues. The germline gives CDR1 SGHRS, CDR2 YFSETQ. CDR3 sequence reads: CASSRLLAANTGELFF. The CDR3, as DNA: TGCGCCAGCAGCCGATTGCTAGCGGCGAACACCGGGGAGCTGTTTTTT.